A single sample is the source of the 27 T cell receptor beta chains below, sequenced in a study of PD-L1 blockade in urothelial cancer. Time point denoted: peripheral blood 6 weeks after treatment start. Assay: immunoSEQ multiplex PCR; the TCRdb copy retains only in-frame clones and omits some. The sample has about 44,000 clones; 91% are singletons. Source: PBMCs, taken around atezolizumab (anti-PD-L1) treatment. Receptors originate from a man between 65 and 85 years old with urothelial cancer.

Turning to this clone: The same CDR3 can be traced to other DNA sequences in this sample. The rearrangement joins TRBV6-4 to TRBJ2-3; D not resolved. V lost 6 bases and J 0 bases, leaving 10 bases between the germline ends. Germline V gives CDR1 MRHNA, CDR2 SNTAGT. There are 14 residues in the CDR3. This CDR3 is CASRQNPSTDTQYF. As DNA, the CDR3 is TGTGCCAGCAGACAGAACCCTAGCACAGATACGCAGTATTTT.

This clone is a singleton in its sample. The gene calls are TRBV19 and TRBJ2-7; 10 bases map to TRBD1. V shed 5 bases, J shed 4 bases, and the junction held 8 bases outside the gene matches. The CDR3 has 15 amino acids. Germline V gives CDR1 LNHDA, CDR2 SQIVND (reference sequence). The CDR3 DNA reads as TGTGCCAGTAGTCCGATGACAGGGGGCTCATACGAGCAGTACTTC. Translated: CASSPMTGGSYEQYF.

The chain carries TRBV7-2 and TRBJ2-1, with 8 bases fitting TRBD2. The V gene end was trimmed by 5 bases and the J gene end by 4 bases; junction bases not matched to a gene: 7. Germline V gene lookup returns CDR1 SGHTA and CDR2 FQGNSA. This CDR3 is built from 15 residues. The CDR3 reads CASSRDRGGYNEQFF. In DNA form, the CDR3 reads TGTGCCAGCAGCCGCGATCGGGGGGGATACAATGAGCAGTTCTTC.

This sequence joins TRBV5-1 and TRBJ2-5, with 8 bases aligning to TRBD2. This CDR3 comprises 15 residues. The J segment lost 7 bases and the V segment lost 1 base, leaving 9 bases of the junction unmatched. Germline V gene lookup returns CDR1 SGHRS and CDR2 YFSETQ. CDR3 nucleotide sequence: TGCGCCAGCAGCTTGCCTAGCGGGTCGGGTGGGACCCAGTACTTC. It translates to CASSLPSGSGGTQYF.

The V gene is TRBV6-5, the J gene TRBJ1-1, with D perhaps matching TRBD1 (6 bases). CDR3 length equals 15 residues. V lost 2 bases and J 6 bases, leaving 16 bases between the germline ends. Germline V gene lookup returns CDR1 MNHEY and CDR2 SVGAGI. The CDR3 DNA reads TGTGCCAGCAGTTACGATTGGGGGAACAGGGCTGAAGCTTTCTTT. Protein: CASSYDWGNRAEAFF.

V is TRBV6-5 and J is TRBJ2-7; 8 positions agree with TRBD1. The CDR3 loop spans 15 amino acids. V dropped 6 bases and J dropped 1; count of bases not matched to a gene: 8. The germline gives CDR1 MNHEY, CDR2 SVGAGI. The DNA of the CDR3 is TGTGCCAGCAGATTGGACAGGGCCAGTTCCTACGAGCAGTACTTC. As protein: CASRLDRASSYEQYF.

The chain is built from TRBV5-1 and TRBJ1-4; perhaps TRBD1 as D (5 bases). The V and J ends lost 2 bases and 0 bases respectively, with 11 bases between them. Germline-derived CDR1 and CDR2 are SGHRS and YFSETQ. This CDR3 contains 16 residues. In DNA form, the CDR3 reads TGCGCCAGCAGCTTATTTTGGGGGGCAACTAATGAAAAACTGTTTTTT. It specifies CASSLFWGATNEKLFF.

This clone was recorded once. This rearrangement joins TRBV7-2 to TRBJ2-2; 11 bases match TRBD1. The CDR3 is 14 amino acids. Per the germline V gene, CDR1 is SGHTA and CDR2 is FQGNSA. V trimming: 4 bases; J trimming: 7 bases; junction bases outside the gene matches: 2. The CDR3 DNA follows: TGTGCCAGCAGCTGGGACAGGGGGATCGGGGAGCTGTTTTTT. Amino acids: CASSWDRGIGELFF.

This sequence joins TRBV5-1 and TRBJ1-1; 10 bases are shared with TRBD1. The J segment lost 5 bases and the V segment lost 3 bases, leaving 4 bases of the junction unmatched. The CDR3 covers 14 residues. Germline lookup yields CDR1 SGHRS and CDR2 YFSETQ. The CDR3 is CASSSDRGQTEAFF. The CDR3, as DNA: TGCGCCAGCAGCTCTGACAGGGGGCAAACTGAAGCTTTCTTT.

The rearrangement links TRBV28 to TRBJ2-7, with a tentative D call TRBD2 (5 bases). The ends were cut back, 6 bases at V and 0 bases at J, with 18 bases in the middle. Germline CDR1 reads MDHEN; CDR2 reads SYDVKM. The CDR3 loop spans 16 amino acids. This CDR3 is CASSRPGTVDSYEQYF. In DNA form, the CDR3 reads TGTGCCAGCAGCAGACCGGGAACTGTTGACTCCTACGAGCAGTACTTC.

The gene calls are TRBV27 and TRBJ2-2; TRBD1 might be the D (5 bases). The ends were cut back, 1 base at V and 8 bases at J, with 5 bases in the middle. The CDR3 totals 12 residues. Germline CDR1 MNHEY, CDR2 SMNVEV (reference sequence). CDR3 in amino acids: CASSLYRGELFF. CDR3 nucleotide sequence: TGTGCCAGCAGTTTATACAGGGGGGAGCTGTTTTTT.

V gene TRBV5-6 combines with J gene TRBJ2-5, with 7 bases matching TRBD2. Trimming cost V 1 base and J 5 bases; bases outside gene matches: 17. This CDR3 spans 18 amino acids. Germline assignment: CDR1 SGHDT and CDR2 YYEEEE. Here the CDR3 reads CASSLRSLRDYPRETQYF. The DNA of the CDR3 is TGTGCCAGCAGCTTGAGGTCTCTTCGGGACTACCCCCGGGAGACCCAGTACTTC.

The rearrangement links TRBV27 to TRBJ2-7; TRBD2 agrees at 7 bases. V trimming: 8 bases; J trimming: 2 bases; junction bases outside the gene matches: 12. This CDR3 region has 15 residues. The germline CDR1 and CDR2 sequences are MNHEY and SMNVEV (reference sequence). CDR3 loop: CASREADSNTYEQYF. CDR3 nucleotide sequence: TGTGCCAGCCGGGAGGCAGACTCAAACACCTACGAGCAGTACTTC.

The chain links TRBV18 to TRBJ2-5; TRBD1 matches 7 bases. The germline CDR1 and CDR2 sequences are KGHSH and LQKENI. Trimming took 8 bases from V and 2 from J; bases not matched to a gene: 8. This CDR3 comprises 14 residues. The CDR3 DNA sequence: TGTGCCAGCCAAACAGGGGAGACTCAAGAGACCCAGTACTTC. This codes for CASQTGETQETQYF. The full variable domain, in which reference TRBV18 and TRBJ2-5 provide the parts outside the CDR3, is NAGVMQNPRHLVRRRGQEARLRCSPMKGHSHVYWYRQLPEEGLKFMVYLQKENIIDESGMPKERFSAEFPKEGPSILRIQQVVRGDSAAYFCASQTGETQETQYFGPGTRLLVL.

The chain recombines TRBV6-5 with TRBJ1-1, with a possible D match to TRBD1 (5 bases). The CDR3 covers 13 residues. V was cut by 5 bases and J by 5 bases, with 12 bases left in between. Germline V lookup: CDR1 MNHEY, CDR2 SVGAGI. CDR3 in amino acids: CASSRVRGTEAFF. The CDR3 DNA reads TGTGCCAGCAGTAGGGTTCGGGGGACTGAAGCTTTCTTT.

This clone was counted once. J is TRBJ2-7 and V is TRBV6-6, with 8 nucleotides matching TRBD1. The germline V gene has CDR1 MNHNY and CDR2 SVGAGI (reference sequence). CDR3 length: 13 amino acids. The J segment lost 6 bases and the V segment lost 5 bases, leaving 6 bases of the junction unmatched. As DNA, the CDR3 is TGTGCCAGCAGTCGGACAGGGAGTATCGAGCAGTACTTC. Translation: CASSRTGSIEQYF.

The chain couples TRBV19 to TRBJ2-1; possibly TRBD2 for D (6 bases). The CDR3 covers 12 residues. From germline, CDR1 is LNHDA and CDR2 SQIVND (reference sequence). Trimming shortened V by 6 bases and J by 8 bases, and 11 bases separated the two germline ends. Here the CDR3 reads CASRRLGYEQFF. CDR3 nucleotides: TGTGCCAGTAGAAGACTAGGGTATGAGCAGTTCTTC. Supplemented by reference TRBV19 and TRBJ2-1, the full variable domain reads DGGITQSPKYLFRKEGQNVTLSCEQNLNHDAMYWYRQDPGQGLRLIYYSQIVNDFQKGDIAEGYSVSREKKESFPLTVTSAQKNPTAFYLCASRRLGYEQFFGPGTRLTVL.

The chain carries TRBV20-1 and TRBJ2-5, with unresolved D. Per germline, CDR1 DFQATT and CDR2 SNEGSKA (reference sequence). Trimming left V 7 bases short and J 5 bases short, with 11 bases between. The CDR3 is made up of 11 amino acids. In DNA, the CDR3 is TGCAGTGGCCGTCCACTGGAGACCCAGTACTTC. Amino acid sequence: CSGRPLETQYF.

This chain joins TRBV25-1 and TRBJ2-1, with TRBD1 identical over 12 bases. The CDR3 consists of 15 residues. CDR1 and CDR2 from the germline V gene are MGHDK and SYGVNS. V lost 1 base, J lost 8 bases, and 3 bases stayed unmatched. Written as DNA, the CDR3 is TGTGCCAGCAGTGAATCGGGGACAGGGGGCTATGAGCAGTTCTTC. Protein sequence: CASSESGTGGYEQFF.

V is TRBV2 and J is TRBJ1-2, with D unresolved. CDR3 length: 13 residues. CDR1 and CDR2 (germline): SNHLY, FYNNEI. V lost 4 bases and J lost 3, with 9 bases in between. The CDR3 reads CASSVQMYYGYTF. The DNA of the CDR3 is TGTGCCAGCAGTGTACAGATGTACTATGGCTACACCTTC.

This clone was observed a few times. This chain uses TRBV5-6 with TRBJ2-4, with unresolved D. Germline CDR1 and CDR2: SGHDT and YYEEEE. The CDR3 contains 14 residues. With 2 bases removed from V and 3 bases from J, the gap between germline ends came to 9 bases. This CDR3 reads CASSFASLKNIQYF. The CDR3 DNA reads as TGTGCCAGCAGCTTCGCGAGCCTCAAAAACATTCAGTACTTC.

The chain carries TRBV27 and TRBJ1-2; tentatively, D is TRBD1 (6 bases). With 6 bases removed from V and 7 bases from J, the gap between germline ends came to 12 bases. The V gene's germline CDR1 is MNHEY and CDR2 SMNVEV (reference sequence). The CDR3 totals 12 residues. The CDR3 reads CASSTGLAGYTF. The CDR3, as DNA: TGTGCCAGCAGCACAGGGTTAGCTGGCTACACCTTC.

The chain recombines TRBV11-3 with TRBJ2-1, with 10 bases that match TRBD2. The CDR3 runs to 16 residues. From germline, CDR1 is SGHNT and CDR2 YENEEA. Unmatched junction bases numbered 7, after V lost 1 base and J lost 7 bases. The CDR3 loop reads CASSLGGASGRNEQFF. For the CDR3, the DNA is TGTGCCAGCAGCTTAGGAGGGGCTAGCGGGAGAAATGAGCAGTTCTTC.

The chain has TRBV19 and TRBJ2-6; weak D call: TRBD1 (5 bases). The CDR3 is made up of 20 amino acids. V shed 1 base and J shed 0 bases, with 19 bases lying between them. Germline lookup yields CDR1 LNHDA and CDR2 SQIVND (reference sequence). The CDR3 DNA follows: TGTGCCAGTAGTATAGGAAGGGGAAAGGCGCTCCTCTCTGGGGCCAACGTCCTGACTTTC. Translation: CASSIGRGKALLSGANVLTF.

This clone came up once. This sequence joins TRBV13 and TRBJ1-4; 7 bases map to TRBD1. Germline CDR1 reads PRHDT; CDR2 reads FYEKMQ (reference sequence). There are 14 residues in the CDR3. V was clipped by 3 bases and J by 7 bases; unmatched bases: 5. The CDR3 region is CASSFRQGGEKLFF. The CDR3 DNA sequence: TGTGCCAGCAGCTTTCGACAGGGTGGTGAAAAACTGTTTTTT.

The rearrangement uses TRBV5-4 and TRBJ2-5, with D possibly being TRBD1 (6 bases). Per germline, CDR1 SGHNT and CDR2 YYREEE (reference sequence). The length of the CDR3 is 13 residues. V was clipped by 0 bases and J by 5 bases, with 8 bases between them. The CDR3 loop reads CASSLAGVETQYF. The CDR3 DNA sequence: TGTGCCAGCAGCTTGGCAGGGGTGGAGACCCAGTACTTC.

A single count supports this clone. The rearrangement links TRBV11-2 to TRBJ1-2; 7 nucleotides agree with TRBD1. Trimming removed 5 bases from V and 0 bases from J; junction bases left unmatched: 3. The CDR3 loop spans 14 amino acids. Germline loops: CDR1 SGHAT, CDR2 FQNNGV. The CDR3 loop reads CASSQDRSNYGYTF. CDR3 DNA sequence: TGTGCCAGCAGCCAGGACAGGTCTAACTATGGCTACACCTTC. Together with reference TRBV11-2 and TRBJ1-2, the CDR3 gives the full variable domain: EAGVAQSPRYKIIEKRQSVAFWCNPISGHATLYWYQQILGQGPKLLIQFQNNGVVDDSQLPKDRFSAERLKGVDSTLKIQPAKLEDSAVYLCASSQDRSNYGYTFGSGTRLTVV.